This T cell receptor (beta chain) was identified in a study of technical replicates of blood from a few donors. Clones were read by immunoSEQ multiplex PCR, and TCRdb kept only the in-frame ones, dropping some. The data hold 65,000 to 85,000 clones, with around 96% observed a single time. Between the trimmed V and J ends, which lost 0 bases and 3 bases, there was a span of 7 bases. The CDR3 totals 13 residues. Germline V gene data show CDR1 as SGDLS and CDR2 as YYNGEE. Sequencing used T cells isolated from PBMCs. V gene TRBV9 combines with J gene TRBJ2-7; D remains unclear. This receptor was taken from a human donor in good health. The CDR3 here is CASSVGTLYEQYF. Here the CDR3 DNA reads TGTGCCAGCAGCGTAGGAACTCTCTACGAGCAGTACTTC.